One and the same sample provided the 2 T cell receptor beta chains below, sequenced in a study of cytomegalovirus exposure and HLA in healthy donors. The PCR used 60 Vbeta and 13 Jbeta primers. Produced via immunoSEQ multiplex PCR; TCRdb's table is partial and in-frame only. The data hold tens of thousands of clones, with approximately 80% observed a single time. The specimen sequenced was PBMCs. Receptor source: a male donor in good health and CMV-seronegative.

The chain joins TRBV5-1 to TRBJ1-2, with a possible D match to TRBD1 (6 bases). Trimming took 4 bases from V and 2 from J, leaving 15 bases between them. CDR3 length equals 15 residues. Looked up from germline, CDR1 is SGHRS and CDR2 is YFSETQ. The CDR3 is CASSLLTGENYGYTF. Written as DNA, the CDR3 is TGCGCCAGCAGCCTGTTGACAGGAGAGAACTATGGCTACACCTTC.

This clone was recorded only once. V and J are TRBV4-3 and TRBJ2-1; D might be TRBD1 (5 bases). CDR1 and CDR2 from the germline V gene are LGHNA and YSLEER. CDR3 size: 14 residues. V dropped 1 base and J dropped 7 bases, with 11 bases sitting between them. The CDR3 nucleotides read TGCGCCAGCAGCCAAGGGCCAGGGAAAAATGAGCAGTTCTTC. It is translated as CASSQGPGKNEQFF.